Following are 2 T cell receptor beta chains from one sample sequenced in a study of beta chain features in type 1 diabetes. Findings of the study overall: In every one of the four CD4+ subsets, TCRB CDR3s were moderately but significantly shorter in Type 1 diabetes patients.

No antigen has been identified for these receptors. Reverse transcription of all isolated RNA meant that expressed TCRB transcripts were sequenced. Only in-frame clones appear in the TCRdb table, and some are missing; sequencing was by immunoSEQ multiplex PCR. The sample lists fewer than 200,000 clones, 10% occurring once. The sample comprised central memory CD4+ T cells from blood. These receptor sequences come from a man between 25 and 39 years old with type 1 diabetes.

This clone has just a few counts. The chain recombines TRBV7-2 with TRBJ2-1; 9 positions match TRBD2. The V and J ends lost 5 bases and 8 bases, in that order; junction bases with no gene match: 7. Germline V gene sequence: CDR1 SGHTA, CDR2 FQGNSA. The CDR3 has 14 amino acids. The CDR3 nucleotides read TGTGCCAGCAGCCCGGGACTAGCTCAGGATGAGCAGTTCTTC. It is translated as CASSPGLAQDEQFF.

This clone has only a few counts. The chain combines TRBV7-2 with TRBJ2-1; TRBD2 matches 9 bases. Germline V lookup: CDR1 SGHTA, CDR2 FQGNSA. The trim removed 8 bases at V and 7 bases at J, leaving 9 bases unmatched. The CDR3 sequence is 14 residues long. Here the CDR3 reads CASGRREGQNEQFF. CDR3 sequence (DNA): TGTGCCAGCGGGAGGCGGGAGGGCCAAAATGAGCAGTTCTTC.